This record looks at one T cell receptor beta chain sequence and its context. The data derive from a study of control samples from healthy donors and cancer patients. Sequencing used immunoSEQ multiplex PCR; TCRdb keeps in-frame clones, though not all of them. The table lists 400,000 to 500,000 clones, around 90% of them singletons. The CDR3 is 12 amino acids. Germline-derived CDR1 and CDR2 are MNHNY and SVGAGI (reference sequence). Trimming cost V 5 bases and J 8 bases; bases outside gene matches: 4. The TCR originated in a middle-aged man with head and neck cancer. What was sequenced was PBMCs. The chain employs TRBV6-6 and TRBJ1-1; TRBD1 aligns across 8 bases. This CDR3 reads CASSRRDREAFF. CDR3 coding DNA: TGTGCCAGCAGTCGTAGGGACAGGGAAGCTTTCTTT.